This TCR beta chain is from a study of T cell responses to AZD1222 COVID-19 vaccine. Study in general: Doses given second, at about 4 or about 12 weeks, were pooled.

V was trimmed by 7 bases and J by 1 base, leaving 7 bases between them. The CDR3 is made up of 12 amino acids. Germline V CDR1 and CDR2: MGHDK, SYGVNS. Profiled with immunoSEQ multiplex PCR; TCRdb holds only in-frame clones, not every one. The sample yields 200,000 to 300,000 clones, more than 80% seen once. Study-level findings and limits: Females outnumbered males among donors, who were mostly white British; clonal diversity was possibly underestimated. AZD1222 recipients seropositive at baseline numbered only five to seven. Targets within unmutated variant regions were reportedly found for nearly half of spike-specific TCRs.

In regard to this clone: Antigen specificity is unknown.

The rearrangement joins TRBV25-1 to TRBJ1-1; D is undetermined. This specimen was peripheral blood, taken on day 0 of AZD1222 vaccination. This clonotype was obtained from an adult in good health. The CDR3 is CASTRKNTEAFF. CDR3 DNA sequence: TGTGCCAGCACAAGAAAGAACACTGAAGCTTTCTTT.